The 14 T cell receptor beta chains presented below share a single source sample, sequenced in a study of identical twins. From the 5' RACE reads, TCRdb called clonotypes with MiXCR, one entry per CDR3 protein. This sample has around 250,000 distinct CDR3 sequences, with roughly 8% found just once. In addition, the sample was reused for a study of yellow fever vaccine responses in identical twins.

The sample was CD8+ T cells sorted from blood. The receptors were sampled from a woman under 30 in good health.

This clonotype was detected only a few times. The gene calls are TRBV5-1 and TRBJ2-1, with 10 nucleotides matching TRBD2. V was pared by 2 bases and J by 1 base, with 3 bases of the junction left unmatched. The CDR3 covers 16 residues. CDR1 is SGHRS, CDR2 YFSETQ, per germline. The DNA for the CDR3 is TGCGCCAGCAGCTTTGAAGCGGGGGGGTCCTACAATGAGCAGTTCTTC. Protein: CASSFEAGGSYNEQFF.

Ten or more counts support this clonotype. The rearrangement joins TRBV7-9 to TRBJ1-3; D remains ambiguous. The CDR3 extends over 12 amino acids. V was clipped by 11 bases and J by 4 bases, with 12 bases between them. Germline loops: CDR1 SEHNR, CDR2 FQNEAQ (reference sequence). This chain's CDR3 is CAEGSLGNTIYF. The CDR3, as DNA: TGTGCCGAGGGTTCTCTGGGAAACACCATATATTTT.

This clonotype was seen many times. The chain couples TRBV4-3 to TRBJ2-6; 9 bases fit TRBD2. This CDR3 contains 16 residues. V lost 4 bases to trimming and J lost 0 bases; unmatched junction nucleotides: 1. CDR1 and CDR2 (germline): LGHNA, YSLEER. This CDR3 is CASSPTSGSGANVLTF. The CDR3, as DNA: TGCGCCAGCAGCCCGACTAGCGGCTCTGGGGCCAACGTCCTGACTTTC.

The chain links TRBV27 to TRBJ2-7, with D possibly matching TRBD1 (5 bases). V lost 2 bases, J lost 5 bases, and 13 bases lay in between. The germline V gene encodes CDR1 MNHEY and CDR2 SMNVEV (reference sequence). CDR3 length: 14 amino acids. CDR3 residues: CASSLQGAPHEQYF. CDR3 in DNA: TGTGCCAGCAGTTTACAGGGCGCTCCTCACGAGCAGTACTTC.

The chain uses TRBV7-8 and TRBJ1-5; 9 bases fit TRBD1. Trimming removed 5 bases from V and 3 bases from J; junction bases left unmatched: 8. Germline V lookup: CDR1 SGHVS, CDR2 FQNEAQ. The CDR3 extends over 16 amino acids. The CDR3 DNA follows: TGTGCCAGCAGCCACCAAGGACAGGGGAACAATCAGCCCCAGCATTTT. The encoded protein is CASSHQGQGNNQPQHF.

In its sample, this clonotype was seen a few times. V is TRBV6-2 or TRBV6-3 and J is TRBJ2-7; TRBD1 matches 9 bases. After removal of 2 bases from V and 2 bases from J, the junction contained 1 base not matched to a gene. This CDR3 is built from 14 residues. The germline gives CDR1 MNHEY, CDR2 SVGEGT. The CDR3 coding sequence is TGTGCCAGCAGTTACGACAGGGGGGCCTACGAGCAGTACTTC. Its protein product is CASSYDRGAYEQYF.

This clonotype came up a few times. CDR3 region: CSARDPGQLVEQYF. For the CDR3, the DNA is TGCAGTGCTAGAGATCCCGGACAGTTAGTCGAGCAGTACTTC. The chain is built from TRBV20-1 and TRBJ2-7, with D possibly matching TRBD1 (6 bases). V lost 0 bases, J lost 6 bases, and 15 bases lay in between. The CDR3 has 14 amino acids. In germline, CDR1 is DFQATT, CDR2 SNEGSKA (reference sequence).

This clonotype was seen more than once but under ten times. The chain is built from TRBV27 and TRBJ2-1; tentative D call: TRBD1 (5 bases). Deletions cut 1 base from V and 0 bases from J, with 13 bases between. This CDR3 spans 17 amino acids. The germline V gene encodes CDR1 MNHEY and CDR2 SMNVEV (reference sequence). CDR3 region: CASSLWGSRGSYNEQFF. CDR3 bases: TGTGCCAGCAGTTTATGGGGCAGCCGAGGCTCCTACAATGAGCAGTTCTTC.

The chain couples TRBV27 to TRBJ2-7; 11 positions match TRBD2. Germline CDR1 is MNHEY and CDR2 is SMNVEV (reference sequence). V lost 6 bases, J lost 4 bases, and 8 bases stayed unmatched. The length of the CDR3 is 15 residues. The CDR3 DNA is TGTGCCAGCAGGCCATCCCTAGCGGGAGGATACGAGCAGTACTTC. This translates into CASRPSLAGGYEQYF.

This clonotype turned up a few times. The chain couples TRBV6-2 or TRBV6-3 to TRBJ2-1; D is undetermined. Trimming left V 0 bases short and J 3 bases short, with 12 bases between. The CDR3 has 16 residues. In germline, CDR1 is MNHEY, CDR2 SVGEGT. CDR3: CASSYSSSILYNEQFF. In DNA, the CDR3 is TGTGCCAGCAGTTACTCGTCCAGCATACTCTACAATGAGCAGTTCTTC.

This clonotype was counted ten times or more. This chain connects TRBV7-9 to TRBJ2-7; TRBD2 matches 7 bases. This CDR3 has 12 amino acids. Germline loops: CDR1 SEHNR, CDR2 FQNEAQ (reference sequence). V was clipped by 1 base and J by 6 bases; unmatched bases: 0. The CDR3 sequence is CASSLVAGEQYF. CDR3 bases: TGTGCCAGCAGCTTAGTAGCGGGCGAGCAGTACTTC.

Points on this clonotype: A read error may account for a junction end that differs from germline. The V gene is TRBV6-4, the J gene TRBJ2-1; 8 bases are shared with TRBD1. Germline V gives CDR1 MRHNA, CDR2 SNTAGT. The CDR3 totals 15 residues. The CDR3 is CASSAGGQGHNEHFF. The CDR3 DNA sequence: TGTGCCAGCAGTGCTGGAGGACAGGGCCACAATGAGCACTTCTTC.

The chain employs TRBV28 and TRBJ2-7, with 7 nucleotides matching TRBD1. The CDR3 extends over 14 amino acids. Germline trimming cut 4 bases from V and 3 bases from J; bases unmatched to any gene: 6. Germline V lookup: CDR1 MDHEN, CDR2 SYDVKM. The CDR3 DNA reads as TGTGCCAGCAGTTCCTACCGACAGGGCTACGAGCAGTACTTC. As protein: CASSSYRQGYEQYF.

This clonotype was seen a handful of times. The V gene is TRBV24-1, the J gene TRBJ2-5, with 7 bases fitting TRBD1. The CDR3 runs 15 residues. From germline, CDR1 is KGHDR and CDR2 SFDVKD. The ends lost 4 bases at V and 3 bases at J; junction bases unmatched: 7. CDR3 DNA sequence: TGTGCCACCAGTGACACCGGGACAGTAAAAGAGACCCAGTACTTC. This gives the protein CATSDTGTVKETQYF.